The rows below give T cell receptor beta chains drawn from one sample of a study of blood T cell repertoires in COVID-19. Using immunoSEQ multiplex PCR, the repertoire was profiled, and TCRdb retains in-frame clones only, with some absent. The sample holds about 260,000 clones; about 87% are singletons and the top ten take 5.2%. Material: peripheral blood. These receptor sequences come from an older woman with COVID-19, enrolled during active disease. CDR3s include the opening cysteine and the closing phenylalanine or tryptophan.

v_gene	len	j_gene	CDR3aa
TRBV19	15	TRBJ2-1	CASSSTSGGVNEQFF
TRBV7-9	16	TRBJ1-5	CASSLGGQGFVQPQHF
TRBV27	20	TRBJ2-1	CASTLFPVGGLKSRGNEQFF
TRBV10-3	14	TRBJ2-4	CAISEGGAKNIQYF
TRBV6-5	14	TRBJ1-5	CASTREEGNQPQHF
TRBV9	13	TRBJ1-2	CASSVSQIAGYTF
TRBV29-1	13	TRBJ2-7	CSVSGIAPYEQYF
TRBV6-1	15	TRBJ2-1	CASSEDGGRPGEQFF
TRBV12-3/TRBV12-4	13	TRBJ1-1	CASLAGTEVEAFF
TRBV11-2	16	TRBJ1-1	CASSPGTGNSNTEAFF
TRBV4-2	16	TRBJ1-2	CASSQMVQTTNYGYTF
TRBV28	17	TRBJ2-6	CASSLETGGTGANVLTF
TRBV28	16	TRBJ1-4	CASSPNFGGGDEKLFF
TRBV5-1	15	TRBJ1-5	CASSPRTGRDQPQHF
TRBV28	14	TRBJ1-1	CASRQGASNTEAFF
TRBV2	13	TRBJ1-2	CATTPVAGGGYTF
TRBV29-1	13	TRBJ2-5	CSVGQGSGETQYF
TRBV9	15	TRBJ1-6	CASSGASGWDSPLHF
TRBV28	15	TRBJ1-1	CASSLGGQGNTEAFF
TRBV5-1	15	TRBJ2-1	CASSSGLAGFNEQFF
TRBV4-1	14	TRBJ1-2	CASSQAGQGSGYTF
TRBV28	14	TRBJ2-7	CASSLWGGGYEQYF
TRBV30	14	TRBJ1-5	CAWSYGQGTQPQHF
TRBV19	16	TRBJ1-3	CASSRGGRGSGNTIYF
TRBV7-9	13	TRBJ1-1	CASSSGQGSRAFF
TRBV5-1	14	TRBJ2-3	CASSTWEVGDTQYF
TRBV30	13	TRBJ1-1	CAWSLGGDTEAFF
TRBV30	15	TRBJ2-3	CAWSVGGWGTDTQYF
TRBV7-2	16	TRBJ2-7	CASSLGPGTSGYEQYF
TRBV6-5	15	TRBJ1-6	CASSYSRTGKSPLHF
TRBV4-1	22	TRBJ2-1	CASSRSWGKTGTSGSLDNEQFF
TRBV6-5	14	TRBJ1-4	CASSYRQGWEKLFF
TRBV7-3	18	TRBJ2-1	CASSKDVAGLSSYNEQFF
TRBV6-4	15	TRBJ2-1	CASSTEASGTHEQFF
TRBV28	14	TRBJ2-5	CASRMGGNQETQYF
TRBV5-6	14	TRBJ1-4	CASSLTGVNEKLFF
TRBV28	12	TRBJ1-1	CASRGDTVEAFF
TRBV20-1	12	TRBJ1-5	CSASRSNQPQHF
TRBV19	15	TRBJ1-5	CASSRAGLSNQPQHF
TRBV4-2	13	TRBJ1-1	CASSQERQGKAFF